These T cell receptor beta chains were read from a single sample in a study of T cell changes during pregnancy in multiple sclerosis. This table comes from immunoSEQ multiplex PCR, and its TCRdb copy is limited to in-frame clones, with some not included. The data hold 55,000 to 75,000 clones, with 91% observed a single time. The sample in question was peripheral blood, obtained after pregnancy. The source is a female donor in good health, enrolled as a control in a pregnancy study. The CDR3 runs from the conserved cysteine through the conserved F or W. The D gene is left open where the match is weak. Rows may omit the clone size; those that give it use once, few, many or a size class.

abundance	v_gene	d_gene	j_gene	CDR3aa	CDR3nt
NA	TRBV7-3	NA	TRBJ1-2	CASSQNLQGSGYTF	TGTGCCAGCAGCCAGAACCTGCAGGGCAGCGGCTACACCTTC
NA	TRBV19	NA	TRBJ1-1	CATTGGGTEAFF	TGTGCCACAACCGGGGGGGGAACTGAAGCTTTCTTT
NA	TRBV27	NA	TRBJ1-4	CASSYRGGGDEKLFF	TGTGCCAGCAGTTATAGGGGGGGAGGGGATGAAAAACTGTTTTTT
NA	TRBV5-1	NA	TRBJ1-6	CASSLGERFNSPLHF	TGCGCCAGCAGCTTGGGGGAGCGCTTTAATTCACCCCTCCACTTT
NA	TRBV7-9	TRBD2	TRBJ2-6	CASSLAGGLHSGANVLTF	TGTGCCAGCAGCTTAGCTGGGGGACTACACTCTGGGGCCAACGTCCTGACTTTC
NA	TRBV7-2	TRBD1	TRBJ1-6	CASSLAGQGGGSPLHF	TGTGCCAGCAGCTTAGCGGGACAGGGCGGCGGATCACCCCTCCACTTT
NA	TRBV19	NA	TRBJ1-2	CASSRGGGSYGYTF	TGTGCCAGTAGTCGGGGAGGGGGGTCCTATGGCTACACCTTC
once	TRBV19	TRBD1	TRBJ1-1	CASQKLQGVSDTEAFF	TGTGCCAGCCAAAAATTACAGGGGGTATCGGACACTGAAGCTTTCTTT
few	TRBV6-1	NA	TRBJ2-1	CASSENSLGGNEQFF	TGTGCCAGCAGTGAAAACTCCCTCGGGGGCAATGAGCAGTTCTTC
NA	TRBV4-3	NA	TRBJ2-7	CASSQAVRQTDTYEQYF	TGCGCCAGCAGCCAAGCAGTAAGGCAGACGGACACCTACGAGCAGTACTTC
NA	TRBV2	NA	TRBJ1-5	CASSPITGGGGRQPQHF	TGTGCCAGCAGCCCTATTACCGGGGGAGGGGGTCGTCAGCCCCAGCATTTT
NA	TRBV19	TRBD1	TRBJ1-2	CASSFRQGPQDGYTF	TGTGCCAGTAGTTTCCGACAGGGACCTCAGGATGGCTACACCTTC
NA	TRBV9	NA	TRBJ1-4	CASSHGQPNEKLFF	TGTGCCAGCAGCCACGGACAACCTAATGAAAAACTGTTTTTT
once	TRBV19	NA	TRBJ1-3	CASSPTVTGNTIYF	TGTGCCAGTAGTCCGACAGTGACAGGAAACACCATATATTTT
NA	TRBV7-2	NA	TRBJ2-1	CASSLARTANEQFF	TGTGCCAGCAGCTTAGCCAGGACAGCCAATGAGCAGTTCTTC
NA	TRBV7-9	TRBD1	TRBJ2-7	CASSPRDRVEQYF	TGTGCCAGCAGCCCGAGGGACAGGGTTGAACAGTACTTC
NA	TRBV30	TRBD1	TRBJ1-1	CAWSSGTGGEAFF	TGTGCCTGGAGTTCCGGGACAGGAGGTGAAGCTTTCTTT
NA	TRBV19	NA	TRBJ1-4	CASTYRTTNEKLFF	TGTGCCAGTACCTACAGGACAACTAATGAAAAACTGTTTTTT
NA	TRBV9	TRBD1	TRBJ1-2	CASSASGQGASGYTF	TGTGCCAGCAGCGCCTCGGGACAGGGGGCAAGTGGCTACACCTTC
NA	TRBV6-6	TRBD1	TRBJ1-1	CASSPTGQGNTEAFF	TGTGCCAGCAGTCCCACCGGACAGGGGAACACTGAAGCTTTCTTT
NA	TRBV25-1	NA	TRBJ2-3	CASSAYAGTDTQYF	TGTGCCAGCAGTGCTTACGCGGGCACAGATACGCAGTATTTT
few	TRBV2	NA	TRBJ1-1	CASSEAGGILEAFF	TGTGCCAGCAGTGAAGCAGGCGGGATATTGGAAGCTTTCTTT
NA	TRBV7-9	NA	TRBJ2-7	CASSFLDEQYF	TGTGCCAGCAGCTTCCTCGACGAGCAGTACTTC
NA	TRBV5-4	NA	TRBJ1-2	CASSFRQDYGYTF	TGTGCCAGCAGCTTCAGACAGGACTATGGCTACACCTTC
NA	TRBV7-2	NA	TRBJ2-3	CASSANSGETSDTQYF	TGTGCCAGCAGCGCTAACTCGGGGGAGACCTCCGATACGCAGTATTTT
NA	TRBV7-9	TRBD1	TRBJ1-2	CASSDREDPHGYTF	TGTGCCAGCAGCGACAGGGAGGATCCCCATGGCTACACCTTC
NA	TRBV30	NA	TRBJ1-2	CAWSVSAYGYTF	TGTGCCTGGAGTGTAAGCGCCTATGGCTACACCTTC
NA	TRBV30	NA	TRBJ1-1	CAWSLDTEAFF	TGTGCCTGGAGCCTAGATACTGAAGCTTTCTTT
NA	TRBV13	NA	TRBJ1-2	CASSLSQGPVYGYTF	TGTGCCAGCAGCTTGTCACAGGGACCGGTCTATGGCTACACCTTC
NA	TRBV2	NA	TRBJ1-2	CASRTNGYTF	TGTGCCAGCAGAACAAACGGCTACACCTTC
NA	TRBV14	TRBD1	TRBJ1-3	CASEGATPGNTIYF	TGTGCCAGCGAGGGGGCTACTCCTGGAAACACCATATATTTT
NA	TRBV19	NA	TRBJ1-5	CASSLEVSNQPQHF	TGTGCCAGTAGCCTAGAGGTTAGCAATCAGCCCCAGCATTTT
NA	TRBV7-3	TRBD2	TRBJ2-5	CASSSPGTSGGIQETQYF	TGTGCCAGCAGCTCACCCGGGACTAGCGGGGGGATTCAAGAGACCCAGTACTTC
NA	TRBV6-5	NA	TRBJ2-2	CASSYSDSLAGELFF	TGTGCCAGCAGTTACTCGGACAGTCTAGCCGGGGAGCTGTTTTTT
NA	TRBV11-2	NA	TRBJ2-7	CASSFTGLEQYF	TGTGCCAGCAGCTTCACAGGGCTGGAGCAGTACTTC
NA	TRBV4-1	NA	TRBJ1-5	CASSQRGGMGANQPQHF	TGCGCCAGCAGTCAAAGGGGGGGGATGGGGGCTAATCAGCCCCAGCATTTT
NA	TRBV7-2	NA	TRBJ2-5	CASSLAQGHETQYF	TGTGCCAGCAGCTTAGCACAGGGACACGAGACCCAGTACTTC
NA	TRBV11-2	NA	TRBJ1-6	CASSSRQNYNSPLHF	TGTGCCAGCAGCTCACGACAGAACTATAATTCACCCCTCCACTTT
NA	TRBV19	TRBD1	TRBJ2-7	CASSIRDRVHEQYF	TGTGCCAGTAGTATCCGGGACAGGGTGCACGAGCAGTACTTC
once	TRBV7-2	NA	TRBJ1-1	CASSKETEAFF	TGTGCCAGCAGTAAGGAGACTGAAGCTTTCTTT
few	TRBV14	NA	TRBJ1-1	CASSHWGPGGIEAFF	TGTGCCAGCAGCCATTGGGGGCCGGGGGGGATTGAAGCTTTCTTT
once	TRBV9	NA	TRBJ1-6	CASSRGGAGVNSPLHF	TGTGCCAGCAGTCGAGGGGGAGCAGGGGTAAATTCACCCCTCCACTTT